The T cell receptor (beta chain) under discussion was sequenced for a study of T cell changes during pregnancy in multiple sclerosis. Assay used: immunoSEQ multiplex PCR; TCRdb lists only in-frame clones, some missing. Found here are 60,000 to 70,000 clones, about 90% of them singletons; the top ten hold approximately 1.5%. With 7 bases clipped from V and 8 bases from J, the junction kept 4 bases outside the gene matches. In germline, CDR1 is SNHLY, CDR2 FYNNEI. The CDR3 spans 12 residues. The clonotype was recovered from a female donor in good health, enrolled as a control in a pregnancy study. V and J are TRBV2 and TRBJ1-4, with 7 bases fitting TRBD1. This material consisted of peripheral blood, taken in the third trimester of pregnancy. CDR3 in amino acids: CASKTGSEKLFF. As DNA, the CDR3 is TGTGCCAGCAAGACAGGGTCGGAAAAACTGTTTTTT.